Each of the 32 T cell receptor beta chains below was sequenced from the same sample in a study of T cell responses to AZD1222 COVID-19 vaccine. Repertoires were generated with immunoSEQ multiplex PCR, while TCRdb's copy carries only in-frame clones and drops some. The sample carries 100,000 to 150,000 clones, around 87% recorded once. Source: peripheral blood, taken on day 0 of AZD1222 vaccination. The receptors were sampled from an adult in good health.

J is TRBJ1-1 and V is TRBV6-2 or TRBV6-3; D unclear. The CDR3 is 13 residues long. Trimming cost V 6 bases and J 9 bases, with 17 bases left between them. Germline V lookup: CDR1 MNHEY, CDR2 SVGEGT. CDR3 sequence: CASSTRTEGQAFF. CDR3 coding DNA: TGTGCCAGCAGCACACGGACCGAAGGCCAAGCTTTCTTT.

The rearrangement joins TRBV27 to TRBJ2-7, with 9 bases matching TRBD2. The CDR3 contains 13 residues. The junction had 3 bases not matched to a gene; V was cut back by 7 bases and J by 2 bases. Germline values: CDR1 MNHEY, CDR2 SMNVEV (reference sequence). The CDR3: CASTASGTYEQYF. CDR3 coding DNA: TGTGCCAGCACGGCTAGCGGGACCTACGAGCAGTACTTC.

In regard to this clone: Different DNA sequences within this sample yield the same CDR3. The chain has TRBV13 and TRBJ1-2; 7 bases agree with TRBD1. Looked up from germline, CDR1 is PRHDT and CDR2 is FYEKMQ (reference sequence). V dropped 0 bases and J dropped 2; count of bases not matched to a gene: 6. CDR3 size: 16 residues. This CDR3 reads CASSLGRGRGNYGYTF. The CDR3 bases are TGTGCCAGCAGCTTAGGCCGGGGCAGGGGGAACTATGGCTACACCTTC.

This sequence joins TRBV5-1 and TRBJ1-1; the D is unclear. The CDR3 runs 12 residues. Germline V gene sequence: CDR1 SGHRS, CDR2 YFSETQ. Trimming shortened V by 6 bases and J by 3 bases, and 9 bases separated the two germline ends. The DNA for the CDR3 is TGCGCCAGCACCAGTTCCGACACTGAAGCTTTCTTT. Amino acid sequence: CASTSSDTEAFF.

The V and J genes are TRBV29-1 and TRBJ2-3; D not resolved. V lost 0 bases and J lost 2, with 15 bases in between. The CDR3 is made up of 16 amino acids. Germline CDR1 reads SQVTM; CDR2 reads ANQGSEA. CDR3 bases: TGCAGCGTTGAAGATTATTTACAAGATTCCACAGATACGCAGTATTTT. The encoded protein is CSVEDYLQDSTDTQYF.

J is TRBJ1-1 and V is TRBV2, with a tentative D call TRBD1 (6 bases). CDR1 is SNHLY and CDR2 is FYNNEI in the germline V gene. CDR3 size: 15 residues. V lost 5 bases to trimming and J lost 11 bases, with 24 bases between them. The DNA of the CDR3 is TGTGCCAGCAGTCCTGTGGGGGGCCCCACCCTTGGGGCTTTCTTT. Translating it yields CASSPVGGPTLGAFF.

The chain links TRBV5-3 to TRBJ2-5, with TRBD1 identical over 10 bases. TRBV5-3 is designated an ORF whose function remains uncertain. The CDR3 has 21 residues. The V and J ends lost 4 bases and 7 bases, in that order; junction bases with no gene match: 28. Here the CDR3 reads CARSRLDPRRWDRGMVRTQYF. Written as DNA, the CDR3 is TGTGCCAGAAGCCGCTTAGACCCTCGAAGGTGGGACAGGGGAATGGTGCGGACCCAGTACTTC.

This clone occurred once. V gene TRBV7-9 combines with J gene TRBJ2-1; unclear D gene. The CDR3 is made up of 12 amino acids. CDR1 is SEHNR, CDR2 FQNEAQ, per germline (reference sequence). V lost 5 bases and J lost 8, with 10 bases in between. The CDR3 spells CASSLLLDEQFF. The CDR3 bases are TGTGCCAGCAGCCTCCTCCTCGATGAGCAGTTCTTC.

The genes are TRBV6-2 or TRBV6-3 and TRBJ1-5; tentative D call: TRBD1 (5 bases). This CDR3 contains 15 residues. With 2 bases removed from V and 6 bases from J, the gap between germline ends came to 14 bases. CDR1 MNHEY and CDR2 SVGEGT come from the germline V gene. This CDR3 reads CASSYLDGAAQPQHF. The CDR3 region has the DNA TGTGCCAGCAGTTACCTCGATGGGGCAGCTCAGCCCCAGCATTTT.

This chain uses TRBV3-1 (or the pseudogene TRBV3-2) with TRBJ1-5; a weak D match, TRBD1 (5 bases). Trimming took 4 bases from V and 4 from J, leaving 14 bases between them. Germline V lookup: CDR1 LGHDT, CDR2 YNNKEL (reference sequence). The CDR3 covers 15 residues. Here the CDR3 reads CASSLGHGGNQPQHF. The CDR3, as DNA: TGTGCCAGCAGCCTCGGACACGGGGGTAATCAGCCCCAGCATTTT.

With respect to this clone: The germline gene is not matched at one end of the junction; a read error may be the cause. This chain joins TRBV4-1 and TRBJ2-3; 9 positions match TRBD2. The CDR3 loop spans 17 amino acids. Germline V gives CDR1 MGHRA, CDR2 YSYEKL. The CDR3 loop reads CARRRAGGREVVVTQYF. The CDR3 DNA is TGCGCCCGCAGGCGGGCGGGGGGGCGAGAAGTTGTTGTTACGCAGTATTTT.

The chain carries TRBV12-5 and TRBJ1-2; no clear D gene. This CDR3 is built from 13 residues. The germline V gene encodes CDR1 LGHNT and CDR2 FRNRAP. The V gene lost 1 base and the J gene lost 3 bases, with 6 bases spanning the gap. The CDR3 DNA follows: TGTGCTAGTGGTTTGGAGGGCTACTATGGCTACACCTTC. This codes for CASGLEGYYGYTF.

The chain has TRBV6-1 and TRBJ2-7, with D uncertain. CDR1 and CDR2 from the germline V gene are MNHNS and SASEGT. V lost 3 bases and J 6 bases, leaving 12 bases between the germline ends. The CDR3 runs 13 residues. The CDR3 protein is CASSEGDLVEQYF. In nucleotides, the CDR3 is TGTGCCAGCAGTGAGGGTGACCTAGTCGAGCAGTACTTC.

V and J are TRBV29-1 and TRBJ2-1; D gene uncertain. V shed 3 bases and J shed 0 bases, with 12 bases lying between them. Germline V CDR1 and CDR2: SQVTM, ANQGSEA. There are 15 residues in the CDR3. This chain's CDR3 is CSVDTADTSYNEQFF. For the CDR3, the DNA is TGCAGCGTTGACACAGCTGATACCTCCTACAATGAGCAGTTCTTC.

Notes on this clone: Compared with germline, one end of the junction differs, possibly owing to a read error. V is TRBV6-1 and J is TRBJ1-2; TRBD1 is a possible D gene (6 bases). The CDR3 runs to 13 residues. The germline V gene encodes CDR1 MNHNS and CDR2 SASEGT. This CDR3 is CASTERGDYGYTF. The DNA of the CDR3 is TGTGCCAGCACTGAAAGGGGGGACTATGGCTACACCTTC.

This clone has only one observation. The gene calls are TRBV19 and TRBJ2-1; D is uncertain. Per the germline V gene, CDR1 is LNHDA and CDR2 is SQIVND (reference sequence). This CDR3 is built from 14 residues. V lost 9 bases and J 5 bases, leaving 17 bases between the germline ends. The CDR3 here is CASKGPGKNNEQFF. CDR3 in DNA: TGTGCCAGCAAAGGTCCAGGCAAGAACAATGAGCAGTTCTTC.

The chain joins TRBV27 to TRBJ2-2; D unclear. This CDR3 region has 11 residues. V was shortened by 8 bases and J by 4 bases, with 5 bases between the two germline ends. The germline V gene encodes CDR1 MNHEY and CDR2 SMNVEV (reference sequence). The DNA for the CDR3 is TGTGCCAGCGGGGTCACCGGGGAGCTGTTTTTT. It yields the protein CASGVTGELFF.

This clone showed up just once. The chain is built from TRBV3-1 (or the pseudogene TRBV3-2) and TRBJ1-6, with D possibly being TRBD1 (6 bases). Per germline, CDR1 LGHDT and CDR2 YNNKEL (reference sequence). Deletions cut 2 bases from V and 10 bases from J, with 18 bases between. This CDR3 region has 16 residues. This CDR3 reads CASSQTGTHTLSPLHF. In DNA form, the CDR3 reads TGTGCCAGCAGCCAAACCGGGACACACACTTTGTCACCCCTCCACTTT.

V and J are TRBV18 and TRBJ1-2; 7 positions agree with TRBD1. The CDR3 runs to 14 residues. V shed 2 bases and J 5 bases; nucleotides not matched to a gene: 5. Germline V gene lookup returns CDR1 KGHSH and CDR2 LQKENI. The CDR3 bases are TGTGCCAGCTCACCAGGACAGGCGATGTATGGCTACACCTTC. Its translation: CASSPGQAMYGYTF.

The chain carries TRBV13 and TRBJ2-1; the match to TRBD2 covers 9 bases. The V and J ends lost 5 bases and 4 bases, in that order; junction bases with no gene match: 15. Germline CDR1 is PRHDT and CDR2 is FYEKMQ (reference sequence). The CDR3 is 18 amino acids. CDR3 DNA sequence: TGTGCCAGCAGCCCCGGGTGGTTAGCGGGGGCTAGTTACAATGAGCAGTTCTTC. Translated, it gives CASSPGWLAGASYNEQFF. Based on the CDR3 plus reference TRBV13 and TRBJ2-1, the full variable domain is AAGVIQSPRHLIKEKRETATLKCYPIPRHDTVYWYQQGPGQDPQFLISFYEKMQSDKGSIPDRFSAQQFSDYHSELNMSSLELGDSALYFCASSPGWLAGASYNEQFFGPGTRLTVL.

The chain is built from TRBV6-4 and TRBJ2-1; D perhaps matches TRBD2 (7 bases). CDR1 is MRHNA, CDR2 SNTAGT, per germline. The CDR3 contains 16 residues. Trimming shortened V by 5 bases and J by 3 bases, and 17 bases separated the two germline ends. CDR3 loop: CASSPSSGGLYNEQFF. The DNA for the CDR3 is TGTGCCAGCAGTCCGTCTTCGGGGGGCCTCTACAATGAGCAGTTCTTC.

CDR3: CASSLFIGVRGSPFQSGYTF. CDR3 sequence (DNA): TGTGCCAGCAGCCTTTTCATTGGGGTCAGGGGTAGCCCTTTCCAGTCGGGCTACACCTTC. This chain joins TRBV27 and TRBJ1-2, with a tentative D call TRBD1 (6 bases). Per the germline V gene, CDR1 is MNHEY and CDR2 is SMNVEV (reference sequence). There are 20 residues in the CDR3. Trimming left V 6 bases short and J 8 bases short, with 37 bases between.

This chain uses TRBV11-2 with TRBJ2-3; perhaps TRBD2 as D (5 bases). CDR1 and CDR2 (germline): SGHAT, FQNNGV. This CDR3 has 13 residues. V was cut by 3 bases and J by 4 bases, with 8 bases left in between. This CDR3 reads CASSFLRADTQYF. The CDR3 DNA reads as TGTGCCAGCAGCTTCCTGAGGGCAGATACGCAGTATTTT.

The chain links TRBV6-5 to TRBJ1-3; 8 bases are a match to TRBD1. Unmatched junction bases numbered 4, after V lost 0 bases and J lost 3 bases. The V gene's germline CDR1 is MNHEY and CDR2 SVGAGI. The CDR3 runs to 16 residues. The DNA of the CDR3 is TGTGCCAGCAGTTACTCGATACAGGGGGATGGAAACACCATATATTTT. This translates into CASSYSIQGDGNTIYF.

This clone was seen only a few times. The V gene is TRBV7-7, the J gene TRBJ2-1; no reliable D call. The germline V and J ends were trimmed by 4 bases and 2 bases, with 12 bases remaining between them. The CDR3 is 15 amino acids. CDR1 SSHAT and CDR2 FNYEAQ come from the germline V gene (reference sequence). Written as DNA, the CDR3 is TGTGCCAGCAGCTCCCGACTCTCAGCCTACAATGAGCAGTTCTTC. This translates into CASSSRLSAYNEQFF.

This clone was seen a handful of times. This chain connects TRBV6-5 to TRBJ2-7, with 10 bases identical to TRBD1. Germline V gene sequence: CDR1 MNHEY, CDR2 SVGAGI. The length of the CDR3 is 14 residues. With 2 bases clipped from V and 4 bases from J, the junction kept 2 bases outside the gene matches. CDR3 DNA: TGTGCCAGCAGTTACAAGGACAGGGGGTACGAGCAGTACTTC. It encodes CASSYKDRGYEQYF.

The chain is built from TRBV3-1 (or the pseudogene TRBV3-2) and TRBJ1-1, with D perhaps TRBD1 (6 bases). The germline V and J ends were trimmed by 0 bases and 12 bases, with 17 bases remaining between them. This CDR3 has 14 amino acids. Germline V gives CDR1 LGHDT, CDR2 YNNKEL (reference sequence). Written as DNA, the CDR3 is TGTGCCAGCAGCCAAGATCTATTGGGTCAGGGGCCTTTCTTT. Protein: CASSQDLLGQGPFF.

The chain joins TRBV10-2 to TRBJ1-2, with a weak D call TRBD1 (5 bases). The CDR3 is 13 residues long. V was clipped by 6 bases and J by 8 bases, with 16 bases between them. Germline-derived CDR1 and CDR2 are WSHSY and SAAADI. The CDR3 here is CASSEGWRGGYTF. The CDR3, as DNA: TGCGCCAGCAGCGAGGGTTGGCGGGGCGGCTACACCTTC.

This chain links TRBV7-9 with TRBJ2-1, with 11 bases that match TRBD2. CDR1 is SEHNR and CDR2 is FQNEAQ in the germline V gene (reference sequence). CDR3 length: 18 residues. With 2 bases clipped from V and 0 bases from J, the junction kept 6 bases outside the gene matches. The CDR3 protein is CASSLPSGGNNSYNEQFF. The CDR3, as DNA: TGTGCCAGCAGCTTACCTAGCGGGGGGAATAACTCCTACAATGAGCAGTTCTTC.

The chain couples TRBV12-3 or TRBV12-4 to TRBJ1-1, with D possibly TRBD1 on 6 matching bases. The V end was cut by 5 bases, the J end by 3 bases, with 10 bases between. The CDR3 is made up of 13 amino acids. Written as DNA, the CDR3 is TGTGCCAGCAGTCTCGGGGGGCACACTGAAGCTTTCTTT. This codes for CASSLGGHTEAFF.

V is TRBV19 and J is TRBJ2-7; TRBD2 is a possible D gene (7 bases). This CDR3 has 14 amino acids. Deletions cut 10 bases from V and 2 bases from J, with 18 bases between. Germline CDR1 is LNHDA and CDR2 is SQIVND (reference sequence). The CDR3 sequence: CAIRGGLSPYEQYF. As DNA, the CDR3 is TGTGCCATTAGGGGGGGGCTATCCCCCTACGAGCAGTACTTC.

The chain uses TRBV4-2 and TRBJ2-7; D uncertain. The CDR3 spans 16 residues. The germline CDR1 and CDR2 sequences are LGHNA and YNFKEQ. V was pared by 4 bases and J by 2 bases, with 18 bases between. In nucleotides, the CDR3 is TGTGCCAGCAGCCCGCCCGACACCCCGTCAACCTACGAGCAGTACTTC. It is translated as CASSPPDTPSTYEQYF.